The rows below give T cell receptor beta chains drawn from one sample of a study of post-analysis software for immune sequencing data. TCRdb passed the PCR reads through MiXCR, listing each CDR3 protein once. Here the sample spans just over 250,000 distinct CDR3 sequences, 35% to 45% being singletons. The sample was blood. These TCRs come from a girl between 5 and 17 years old with multiple sclerosis. CDR3s include the opening cysteine and the closing phenylalanine or tryptophan. A D gene is named only where the DNA matches it firmly. Clone size is stated in some rows and not others, as once, few, many or a class when expanded.

j_gene: TRBJ2-2; d_gene: TRBD1; v_gene: TRBV12-3/TRBV12-4; abundance: NA; CDR3aa: CASSLPWDRGLDTGELFF; CDR3nt: TGTGCCAGCAGTTTACCTTGGGACAGGGGGCTGGACACCGGGGAGCTGTTTTTT
j_gene: TRBJ2-2; d_gene: NA; v_gene: TRBV20-1; abundance: few; CDR3aa: CSASRRLTGELFF; CDR3nt: TGCAGTGCTAGTCGGAGACTCACCGGGGAGCTGTTTTTT
j_gene: TRBJ1-1; d_gene: NA; v_gene: TRBV29-1; abundance: NA; CDR3aa: CSVRRDTNTEAFF; CDR3nt: TGCAGCGTCCGGAGGGACACAAACACTGAAGCTTTCTTT
j_gene: TRBJ1-2; d_gene: TRBD1; v_gene: TRBV5-5; abundance: many; CDR3aa: CASSLGPDREVYGYTF; CDR3nt: TGTGCCAGCAGCTTGGGACCTGACAGGGAGGTCTATGGCTACACCTTC
j_gene: TRBJ1-2; d_gene: TRBD1; v_gene: TRBV10-1; abundance: many; CDR3aa: CASSGQGDYGYTF; CDR3nt: TGCGCCAGCAGCGGACAGGGCGACTATGGCTACACCTTC
j_gene: TRBJ1-2; d_gene: TRBD1; v_gene: TRBV5-1; abundance: few; CDR3aa: CASSPGLGTVYGYTF; CDR3nt: TGCGCCAGCAGCCCTGGCCTCGGGACAGTATATGGCTACACCTTC
j_gene: TRBJ2-5; d_gene: NA; v_gene: TRBV7-2; abundance: many; CDR3aa: CASSPNPTTQETQYF; CDR3nt: TGTGCCAGCAGCCCAAACCCTACTACCCAAGAGACCCAGTACTTC
j_gene: TRBJ1-2; d_gene: NA; v_gene: TRBV6-5; abundance: many; CDR3aa: CASSDPREGRRVYGYTF; CDR3nt: TGTGCCAGCAGTGACCCGAGGGAGGGTCGCCGGGTCTATGGCTACACCTTC
j_gene: TRBJ1-2; d_gene: NA; v_gene: TRBV28; abundance: few; CDR3aa: CASGNRDPFPGYTF; CDR3nt: TGTGCCAGCGGAAACAGGGATCCCTTCCCTGGCTACACCTTC
j_gene: TRBJ1-1; d_gene: NA; v_gene: TRBV29-1; abundance: many; CDR3aa: CSALGRKNTEAFF; CDR3nt: TGCAGCGCCCTCGGGAGGAAGAACACTGAAGCTTTCTTT
j_gene: TRBJ2-5; d_gene: NA; v_gene: TRBV5-5; abundance: NA; CDR3aa: CASSRSNRAETQYF; CDR3nt: TGTGCCAGCAGCCGCAGTAACAGGGCGGAGACCCAGTACTTC
j_gene: TRBJ2-3; d_gene: NA; v_gene: TRBV28; abundance: NA; CDR3aa: CTPPKGLMADTQYF; CDR3nt: TGCACCCCCCCTAAAGGCCTCATGGCAGATACGCAGTATTTT
j_gene: TRBJ2-2; d_gene: NA; v_gene: TRBV27; abundance: NA; CDR3aa: CASSVRGGSNTGELFF; CDR3nt: TGTGCCAGCAGCGTCAGGGGAGGTTCGAACACCGGGGAGCTGTTTTTT
j_gene: TRBJ2-3; d_gene: TRBD1; v_gene: TRBV29-1; abundance: NA; CDR3aa: CSVSDRGRTDTQYF; CDR3nt: TGCAGCGTTTCCGACAGGGGGCGCACAGATACGCAGTATTTT
j_gene: TRBJ2-7; d_gene: TRBD2; v_gene: TRBV20-1; abundance: NA; CDR3aa: CSARASSILAEPPYEQYF; CDR3nt: TGCAGTGCTAGAGCGTCCTCTATACTAGCGGAACCACCCTACGAGCAGTACTTC
j_gene: TRBJ1-4; d_gene: TRBD1; v_gene: TRBV7-9; abundance: NA; CDR3aa: CASSSDRVHEKRFF; CDR3nt: TGTGCCAGCAGCTCCGACAGGGTTCACGAAAAACGGTTTTTT
j_gene: TRBJ1-5; d_gene: NA; v_gene: TRBV29-1; abundance: NA; CDR3aa: CSVDAHLGKWSNQPQHF; CDR3nt: TGCAGCGTTGATGCGCATTTAGGGAAGTGGAGCAATCAGCCCCAGCATTTT
j_gene: TRBJ2-7; d_gene: NA; v_gene: TRBV21-1; abundance: NA; CDR3aa: CASSNTGTGPYEQYF; CDR3nt: TGTGCCAGCAGCAACACCGGGACAGGGCCCTACGAGCAGTACTTC
j_gene: TRBJ1-5; d_gene: NA; v_gene: TRBV6-6; abundance: many; CDR3aa: CASRTRNGNQPQHF; CDR3nt: TGTGCCAGCAGAACTCGAAATGGGAATCAGCCCCAGCATTTT
j_gene: TRBJ2-3; d_gene: NA; v_gene: TRBV6-2/TRBV6-3; abundance: NA; CDR3aa: CASIGAGRRYNEQYF; CDR3nt: TGTGCCAGCATCGGGGCAGGGAGACGGTACAATGAGCAGTATTTT
j_gene: TRBJ1-5; d_gene: TRBD1; v_gene: TRBV7-6; abundance: many; CDR3aa: CASSLSPGQGALGHQPQHF; CDR3nt: TGTGCCAGCAGCTTATCTCCGGGACAGGGGGCCCTAGGGCATCAGCCCCAGCATTTT
j_gene: TRBJ1-6; d_gene: TRBD1; v_gene: TRBV28; abundance: many; CDR3aa: CASSPGTGGYNSPLHF; CDR3nt: TGTGCCAGCAGCCCCGGGACAGGAGGATATAATTCACCCCTCCACTTT
j_gene: TRBJ2-2; d_gene: TRBD2; v_gene: TRBV2; abundance: NA; CDR3aa: CASSESLAGTGELFF; CDR3nt: TGTGCCAGCAGTGAAAGCCTAGCGGGCACCGGGGAGCTGTTTTTT
j_gene: TRBJ2-3; d_gene: NA; v_gene: TRBV20-1; abundance: many; CDR3aa: CSARWWESHTQYF; CDR3nt: TGCAGTGCTAGATGGTGGGAGTCCCATACGCAGTATTTT
j_gene: TRBJ2-2; d_gene: NA; v_gene: TRBV20-1; abundance: many; CDR3aa: CSARDGGHPGELFF; CDR3nt: TGCAGTGCTAGAGATGGGGGACACCCCGGGGAGCTGTTTTTT
j_gene: TRBJ2-5; d_gene: NA; v_gene: TRBV5-1; abundance: many; CDR3aa: CASSLQQVGTETQYF; CDR3nt: TGCGCCAGCAGCTTACAACAGGTTGGGACGGAGACCCAGTACTTC
j_gene: TRBJ1-1; d_gene: TRBD1; v_gene: TRBV20-1; abundance: many; CDR3aa: CSARDRGHTEAFF; CDR3nt: TGCAGTGCTAGGGACAGGGGGCACACTGAAGCTTTCTTT
j_gene: TRBJ1-2; d_gene: TRBD1; v_gene: TRBV20-1; abundance: many; CDR3aa: CSVRDRANGYTF; CDR3nt: TGCAGTGTACGGGACAGGGCCAATGGCTACACCTTC
j_gene: TRBJ1-2; d_gene: NA; v_gene: TRBV7-6; abundance: many; CDR3aa: CASSSAGFYGYTF; CDR3nt: TGTGCCAGCAGCTCTGCGGGTTTCTATGGCTACACCTTC
j_gene: TRBJ1-1; d_gene: TRBD1; v_gene: TRBV6-5; abundance: many; CDR3aa: CASSKGQRNTEAFF; CDR3nt: TGTGCCAGCAGTAAGGGACAGAGGAACACTGAAGCTTTCTTT
j_gene: TRBJ2-1; d_gene: NA; v_gene: TRBV5-1; abundance: few; CDR3aa: CASRPSNRQDEQFF; CDR3nt: TGCGCCAGCAGACCCTCGAACAGGCAGGATGAGCAGTTCTTC
j_gene: TRBJ2-2; d_gene: TRBD2; v_gene: TRBV5-1; abundance: NA; CDR3aa: CASVTSGDLTGELFF; CDR3nt: TGCGCCAGTGTAACTAGCGGGGATCTCACCGGGGAGCTGTTTTTT
j_gene: TRBJ2-3; d_gene: NA; v_gene: TRBV7-3; abundance: NA; CDR3aa: CAGSWPGSASTQYF; CDR3nt: TGTGCCGGCAGCTGGCCCGGGTCTGCTTCTACGCAGTATTTT
j_gene: TRBJ1-2; d_gene: NA; v_gene: TRBV29-1; abundance: many; CDR3aa: CSVHRPGSGYTF; CDR3nt: TGCAGCGTCCACCGGCCGGGCTCTGGCTACACCTTC
j_gene: TRBJ2-5; d_gene: NA; v_gene: TRBV20-1; abundance: NA; CDR3aa: CSALGETQYF; CDR3nt: TGCAGTGCTCTCGGAGAGACCCAGTACTTC
j_gene: TRBJ2-2; d_gene: NA; v_gene: TRBV6-5; abundance: many; CDR3aa: CATVARDTGELFF; CDR3nt: TGTGCCACCGTGGCGCGCGACACCGGGGAGCTGTTTTTT
j_gene: TRBJ2-7; d_gene: TRBD2; v_gene: TRBV29-1; abundance: few; CDR3aa: CSVRGSGSYEQYF; CDR3nt: TGCAGCGTGAGGGGAAGCGGGAGCTACGAGCAGTACTTC
j_gene: TRBJ2-1; d_gene: NA; v_gene: TRBV7-3; abundance: NA; CDR3aa: CASSLTVSKTSGHEQFF; CDR3nt: TGTGCCAGCAGCTTAACGGTCTCGAAGACTAGTGGGCATGAGCAGTTCTTC
j_gene: TRBJ1-2; d_gene: NA; v_gene: TRBV20-1; abundance: few; CDR3aa: CSASTSNGGYTF; CDR3nt: TGCAGTGCTAGTACGAGTAACGGTGGCTACACCTTC
j_gene: TRBJ1-2; d_gene: TRBD1; v_gene: TRBV14; abundance: few; CDR3aa: CASSRQQGNGYTF; CDR3nt: TGTGCCAGCAGCCGTCAACAGGGGAATGGCTACACCTTC
j_gene: TRBJ2-1; d_gene: NA; v_gene: TRBV24-1; abundance: many; CDR3aa: CATSLGNAAGNEQFF; CDR3nt: TGTGCCACCAGTCTGGGTAACGCTGCGGGCAATGAGCAGTTCTTC
j_gene: TRBJ2-5; d_gene: NA; v_gene: TRBV4-1; abundance: NA; CDR3aa: CASSQDFQTQETQYF; CDR3nt: TGCGCCAGCAGCCAAGATTTCCAGACCCAAGAGACCCAGTACTTC
j_gene: TRBJ1-5; d_gene: NA; v_gene: TRBV27; abundance: NA; CDR3aa: CASSLDGTAVLQPQHF; CDR3nt: TGTGCCAGCAGTTTAGACGGGACGGCCGTCTTGCAGCCCCAGCATTTT
j_gene: TRBJ1-2; d_gene: NA; v_gene: TRBV20-1; abundance: few; CDR3aa: CSAPSPQGGYTF; CDR3nt: TGCAGTGCACCTTCCCCCCAGGGTGGCTACACCTTC
j_gene: TRBJ2-1; d_gene: TRBD1; v_gene: TRBV4-1; abundance: NA; CDR3aa: CASNSGGAFGNEQFF; CDR3nt: TGCGCCAGCAATTCAGGGGGCGCATTCGGCAATGAGCAGTTCTTC
j_gene: TRBJ2-1; d_gene: NA; v_gene: TRBV6-6; abundance: few; CDR3aa: CASSYGLRSGSYNEQFF; CDR3nt: TGTGCCAGCAGTTACGGTTTGCGGAGCGGGTCCTACAATGAGCAGTTCTTC
j_gene: TRBJ2-4; d_gene: TRBD2; v_gene: TRBV20-1; abundance: NA; CDR3aa: CSARDWMAGGEYF; CDR3nt: TGCAGTGCTAGAGATTGGATGGCGGGGGGCGAGTACTTC
j_gene: TRBJ2-5; d_gene: TRBD1; v_gene: TRBV4-1; abundance: many; CDR3aa: CASSQFGQGASETQYF; CDR3nt: TGCGCCAGCAGCCAATTCGGACAGGGGGCTTCAGAGACCCAGTACTTC